This T cell receptor beta chain is from a study of cytomegalovirus exposure and HLA in healthy donors. Whole-study context: Genotyping showed roughly 86% of roughly 390 donors falling in the Caucasian-associated ancestry cluster.

Overall study results and limits: Diagnosis of cytomegalovirus status made by the classifier reportedly showed high specificity and sensitivity. An Asian-associated ancestry cluster reportedly showed fewer N-insertions than the approximately 670-donor mean in a later analysis.

With regard to this clone: Antigen: not known.

The CDR3 length is 13 residues. The ends were cut back, 2 bases at V and 3 bases at J, with 7 bases in the middle. Germline assignment: CDR1 SGHTA and CDR2 FQGTGA. The PCR contained 60 Vbeta and 13 Jbeta primers. Per the study methods: Some 10 million of the roughly 80 million unique TCR beta chains counted in a later analysis were shared. Here immunoSEQ multiplex PCR was the method, and the copy in TCRdb shows in-frame clones only, minus some. V, J and clone size are those of that table, while D and trimming were read from the DNA. This listing includes 110,000 to 150,000 clones. This chain links TRBV7-3 with TRBJ1-1; D is uncertain. The receptor's source is a woman aged 18-29 years in good health and CMV-seronegative. The sample taken for sequencing was PBMCs. The CDR3 region has the DNA TGTGCCAGCAGCTTATCCCAGGACACTGAAGCTTTCTTT. Translated: CASSLSQDTEAFF.